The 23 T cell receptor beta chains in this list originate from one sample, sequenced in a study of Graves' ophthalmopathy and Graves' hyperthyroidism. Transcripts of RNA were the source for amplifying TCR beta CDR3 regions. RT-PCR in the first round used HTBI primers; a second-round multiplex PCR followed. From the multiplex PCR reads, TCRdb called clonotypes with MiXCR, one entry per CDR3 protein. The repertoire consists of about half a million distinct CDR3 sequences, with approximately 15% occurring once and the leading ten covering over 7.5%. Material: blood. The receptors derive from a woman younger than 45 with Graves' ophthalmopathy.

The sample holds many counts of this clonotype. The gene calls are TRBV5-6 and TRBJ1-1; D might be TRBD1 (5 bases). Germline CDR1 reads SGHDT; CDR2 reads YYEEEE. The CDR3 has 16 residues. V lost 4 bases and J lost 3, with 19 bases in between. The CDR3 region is CASSPLTGRADTEAFF. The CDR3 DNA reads TGTGCCAGCAGCCCACTAACGGGCAGGGCAGACACTGAAGCTTTCTTT. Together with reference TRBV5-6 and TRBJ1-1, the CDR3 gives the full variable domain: DAGVTQSPTHLIKTRGQQVTLRCSPKSGHDTVSWYQQALGQGPQFIFQYYEEEERQRGNFPDRFSGHQFPNYSSELNVNALLLGDSALYLCASSPLTGRADTEAFFGQGTRLTVV.

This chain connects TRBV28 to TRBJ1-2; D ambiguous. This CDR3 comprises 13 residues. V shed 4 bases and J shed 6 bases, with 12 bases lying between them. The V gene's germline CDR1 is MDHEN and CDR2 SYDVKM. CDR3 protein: CASSSTGGNGYTF. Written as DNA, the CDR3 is TGTGCCAGCAGTTCGACTGGAGGGAATGGCTACACCTTC.

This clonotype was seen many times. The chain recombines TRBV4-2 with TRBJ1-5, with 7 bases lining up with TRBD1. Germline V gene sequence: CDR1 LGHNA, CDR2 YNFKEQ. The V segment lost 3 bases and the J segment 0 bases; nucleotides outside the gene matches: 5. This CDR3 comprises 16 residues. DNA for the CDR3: TGTGCCAGCAGCCACGACAGGGCTTATAGCAATCAGCCCCAGCATTTT. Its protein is CASSHDRAYSNQPQHF.

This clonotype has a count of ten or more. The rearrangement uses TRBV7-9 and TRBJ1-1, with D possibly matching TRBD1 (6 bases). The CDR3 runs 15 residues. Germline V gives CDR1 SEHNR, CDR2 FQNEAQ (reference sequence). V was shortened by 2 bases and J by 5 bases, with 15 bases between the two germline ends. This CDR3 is CASSLSWTEWTEAFF. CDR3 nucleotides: TGTGCCAGCAGCTTATCTTGGACAGAGTGGACTGAAGCTTTCTTT.

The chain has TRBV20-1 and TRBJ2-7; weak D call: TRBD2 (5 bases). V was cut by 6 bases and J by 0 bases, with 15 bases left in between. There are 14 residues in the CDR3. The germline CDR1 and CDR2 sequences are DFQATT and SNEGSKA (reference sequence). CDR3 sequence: CSARNPRGSYEQYF. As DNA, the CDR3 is TGCAGTGCAAGAAACCCCCGGGGCTCCTACGAGCAGTACTTC.

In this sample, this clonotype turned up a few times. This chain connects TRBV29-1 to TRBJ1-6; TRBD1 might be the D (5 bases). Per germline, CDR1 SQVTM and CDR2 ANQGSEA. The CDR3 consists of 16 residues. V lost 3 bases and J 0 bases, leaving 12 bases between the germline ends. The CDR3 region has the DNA TGCAGCGTTGAGCTAGGGAGGGGCTCCTATAATTCACCCCTCCACTTT. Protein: CSVELGRGSYNSPLHF.

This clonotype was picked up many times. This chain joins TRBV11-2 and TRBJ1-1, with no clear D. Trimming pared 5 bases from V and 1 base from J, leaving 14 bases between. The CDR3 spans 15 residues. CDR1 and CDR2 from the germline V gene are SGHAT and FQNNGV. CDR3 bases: TGTGCCAGCAGCCCCGGACGGAGATCGAACACTGAAGCTTTCTTT. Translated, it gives CASSPGRRSNTEAFF.

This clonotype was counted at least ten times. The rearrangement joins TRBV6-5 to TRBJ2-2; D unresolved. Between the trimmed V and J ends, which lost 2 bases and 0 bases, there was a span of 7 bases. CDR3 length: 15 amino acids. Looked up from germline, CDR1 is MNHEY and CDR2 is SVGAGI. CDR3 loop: CASSYPASNTGELFF. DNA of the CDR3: TGTGCCAGCAGTTACCCCGCATCGAACACCGGGGAGCTGTTTTTT.

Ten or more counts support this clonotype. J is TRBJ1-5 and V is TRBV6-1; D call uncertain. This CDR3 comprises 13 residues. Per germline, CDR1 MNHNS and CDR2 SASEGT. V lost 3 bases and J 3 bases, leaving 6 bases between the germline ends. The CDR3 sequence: CASSDSPNQPQHF. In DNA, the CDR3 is TGTGCCAGCAGTGACAGCCCCAATCAGCCCCAGCATTTT.

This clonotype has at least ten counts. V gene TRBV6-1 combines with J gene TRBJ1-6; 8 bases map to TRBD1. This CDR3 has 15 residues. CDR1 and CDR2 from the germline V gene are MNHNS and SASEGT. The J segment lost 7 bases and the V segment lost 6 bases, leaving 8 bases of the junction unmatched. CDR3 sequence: CASRQGQGGNSPLHF. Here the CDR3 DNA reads TGTGCCAGCAGACAAGGACAGGGAGGGAATTCACCCCTCCACTTT.

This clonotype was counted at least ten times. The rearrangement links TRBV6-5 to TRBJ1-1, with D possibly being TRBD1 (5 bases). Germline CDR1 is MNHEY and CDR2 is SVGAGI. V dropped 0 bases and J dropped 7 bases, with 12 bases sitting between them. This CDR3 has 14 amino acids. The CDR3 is CASSYSGLGLEAFF. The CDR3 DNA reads TGTGCCAGCAGTTACTCGGGTTTGGGACTTGAAGCTTTCTTT.

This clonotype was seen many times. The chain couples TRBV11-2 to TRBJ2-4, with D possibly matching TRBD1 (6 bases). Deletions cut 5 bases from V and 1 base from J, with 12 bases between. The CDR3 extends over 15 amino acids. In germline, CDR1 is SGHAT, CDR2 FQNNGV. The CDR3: CASSPLQGAKNIQYF. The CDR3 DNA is TGTGCCAGCAGCCCTCTCCAGGGGGCCAAAAACATTCAGTACTTC.

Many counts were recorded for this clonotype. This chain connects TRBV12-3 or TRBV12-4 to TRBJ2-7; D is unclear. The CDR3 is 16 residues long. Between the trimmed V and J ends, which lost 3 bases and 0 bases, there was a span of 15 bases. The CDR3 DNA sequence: TGTGCCAGCAGTTTTGGGGTTCGTACCATCTCCTACGAGCAGTACTTC. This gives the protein CASSFGVRTISYEQYF.

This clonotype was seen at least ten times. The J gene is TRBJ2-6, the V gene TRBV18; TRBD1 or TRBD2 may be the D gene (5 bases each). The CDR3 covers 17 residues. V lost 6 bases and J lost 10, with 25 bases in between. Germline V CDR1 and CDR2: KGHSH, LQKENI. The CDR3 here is CASSPPGLHTTMNVLTF. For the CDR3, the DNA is TGTGCCAGCTCTCCCCCGGGGCTCCACACTACGATGAACGTCCTGACTTTC. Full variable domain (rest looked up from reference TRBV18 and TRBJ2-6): NAGVMQNPRHLVRRRGQEARLRCSPMKGHSHVYWYRQLPEEGLKFMVYLQKENIIDESGMPKERFSAEFPKEGPSILRIQQVVRGDSAAYFCASSPPGLHTTMNVLTFGAGSRLTVL.

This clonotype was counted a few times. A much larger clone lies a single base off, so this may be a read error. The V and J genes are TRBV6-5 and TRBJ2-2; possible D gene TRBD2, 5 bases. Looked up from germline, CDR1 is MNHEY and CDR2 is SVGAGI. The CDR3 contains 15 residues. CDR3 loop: CASSYSSGVAGELLF. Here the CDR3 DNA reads TGTGCCAGCAGTTACTCATCCGGGGTCGCCGGGGAGCTGTTGTTT.

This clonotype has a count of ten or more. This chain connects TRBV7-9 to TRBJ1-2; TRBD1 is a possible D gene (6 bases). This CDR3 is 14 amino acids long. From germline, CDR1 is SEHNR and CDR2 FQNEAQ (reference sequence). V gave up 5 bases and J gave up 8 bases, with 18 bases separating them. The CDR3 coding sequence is TGTGCCAGCAGCGACCCTACAGGGTCGAGAGGCTACACCTTC. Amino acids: CASSDPTGSRGYTF.

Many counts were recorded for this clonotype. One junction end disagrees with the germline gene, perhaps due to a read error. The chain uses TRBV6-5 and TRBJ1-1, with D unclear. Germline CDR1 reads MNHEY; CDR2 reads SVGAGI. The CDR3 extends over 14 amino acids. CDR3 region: CASSHSSLNTEAFF. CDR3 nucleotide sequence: TGTGCCAGCAGTCACTCCAGCCTGAACACTGAAGCTTTCTTT.

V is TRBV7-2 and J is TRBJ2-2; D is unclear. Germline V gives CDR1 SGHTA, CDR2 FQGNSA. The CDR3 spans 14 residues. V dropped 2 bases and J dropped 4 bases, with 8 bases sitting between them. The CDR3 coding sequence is TGTGCCAGCAGCTTATCCCAGGTCACCGGGGAGCTGTTTTTT. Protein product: CASSLSQVTGELFF.

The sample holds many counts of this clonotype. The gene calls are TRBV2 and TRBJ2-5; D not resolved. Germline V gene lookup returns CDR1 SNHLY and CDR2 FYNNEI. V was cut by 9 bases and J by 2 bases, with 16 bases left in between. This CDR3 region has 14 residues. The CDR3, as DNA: TGTGCCAGTATTCGAAGCCGGGTGCAAGAGACCCAGTACTTC. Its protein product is CASIRSRVQETQYF.

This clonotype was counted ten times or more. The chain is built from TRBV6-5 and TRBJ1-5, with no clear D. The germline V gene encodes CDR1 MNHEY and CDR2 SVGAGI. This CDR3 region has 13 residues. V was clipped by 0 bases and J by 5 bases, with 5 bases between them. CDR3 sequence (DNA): TGTGCCAGCAGTTACTCGCGAGATCAGCCCCAGCATTTT. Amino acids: CASSYSRDQPQHF.

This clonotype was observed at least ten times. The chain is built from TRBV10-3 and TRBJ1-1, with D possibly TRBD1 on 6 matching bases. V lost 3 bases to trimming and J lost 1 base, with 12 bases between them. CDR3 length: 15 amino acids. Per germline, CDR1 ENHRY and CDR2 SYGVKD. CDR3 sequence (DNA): TGTGCCATCAGTGAAGGGGGTGGGGGGAACACTGAAGCTTTCTTT. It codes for CAISEGGGGNTEAFF.

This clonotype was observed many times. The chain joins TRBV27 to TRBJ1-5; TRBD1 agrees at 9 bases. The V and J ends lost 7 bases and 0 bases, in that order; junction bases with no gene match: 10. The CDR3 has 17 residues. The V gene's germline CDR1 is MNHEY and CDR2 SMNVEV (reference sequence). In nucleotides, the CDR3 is TGTGCCAGCAAAGAGGGACAGGGAAGTTATAGCAATCAGCCCCAGCATTTT. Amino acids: CASKEGQGSYSNQPQHF.

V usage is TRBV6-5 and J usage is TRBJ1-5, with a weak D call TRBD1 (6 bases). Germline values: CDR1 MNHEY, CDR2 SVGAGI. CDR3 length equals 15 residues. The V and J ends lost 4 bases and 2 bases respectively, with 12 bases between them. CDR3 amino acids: CASSSSNRGNQPQHF. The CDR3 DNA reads TGTGCCAGCAGTTCAAGCAACAGGGGCAATCAGCCCCAGCATTTT.